This is a list of T cell receptor beta chains from one sample in a study of T cell responses to AZD1222 COVID-19 vaccine. TCRdb keeps only in-frame clones here, not all; method: immunoSEQ multiplex PCR. The table records about 130,000 clones, about 87% of them present only once. The sequencing here drew on peripheral blood, taken on day 0 of AZD1222 vaccination. These receptors all come from an adult in good health. Both conserved end residues are trimmed from each CDR3. A D gene is named only where the DNA matches it firmly.

d_gene,v_gene,len,CDR3aa
TRBD1,TRBV2,13,ASRSRTGGLDTIY
.,TRBV19,11,ASSINHDQPQH
.,TRBV25-1,10,ASSVSGNTIY
TRBD1,TRBV7-8,12,ASSGWTGDYGYT
TRBD1,TRBV5-4,11,ASSFDRGDEQY
.,TRBV5-4,12,ASRGPGLYNEQF
TRBD2,TRBV5-1,14,ASSISLAGGSETQY
TRBD1,TRBV18,15,ASSPFPGQVVAGTQY
TRBD1,TRBV4-1,13,ASSHGDRSGSPLH
.,TRBV6-2/TRBV6-3,11,ASSAFMGNEQF
TRBD1,TRBV6-5,12,ASSFSTGRQPQH
TRBD1,TRBV11-2,12,ASRQATGDNEQF
.,TRBV11-3,11,ASSLGAGTPSF
.,TRBV3-1/TRBV3-2,12,ASTWRGGGTEAF
TRBD2,TRBV19,14,ASSTGLAGKGRTQY
.,TRBV5-8,13,ASSFREDSYNEQF
TRBD1,TRBV3-1/TRBV3-2,15,ASSRTVGQGLFYEQY
TRBD1,TRBV29-1,10,SVRDRGNGYT
TRBD2,TRBV5-1,14,ASSLELAVVTGELF
TRBD2,TRBV11-2,14,ASKGSTSGGYNEQF
.,TRBV5-1,9,ASQTGKTQY
.,TRBV5-1,14,ASSLVSGSGANVLT
.,TRBV6-5,11,ASIAGVNQPQH
TRBD1,TRBV5-4,13,ASSLLTGAYNEQF
.,TRBV12-3/TRBV12-4,11,ASRTETNEKLF
.,TRBV12-3/TRBV12-4,11,ASSVRVQETQY
TRBD2,TRBV23-1,14,ASSQSPGRGTDTQY
.,TRBV6-2/TRBV6-3,12,ASSYSGSSYEQY
.,TRBV2,11,ASSADGNQPQH
.,TRBV29-1,12,SVAHTKSVETQY
.,TRBV28,11,ASSPGGTPEQF
.,TRBV11-1,12,ASSYHREDTEAF
.,TRBV3-1/TRBV3-2,11,ASSKSDGDTQY
TRBD1,TRBV30,12,AWSGDRGGQPQH
TRBD1,TRBV7-2,14,ASRPGQGFMAGELF
TRBD1,TRBV2,12,ASGDRDSNQPQH
.,TRBV19,14,ASTAGFSYSNQPQH
.,TRBV9,14,ASSAPGVAATGELF
.,TRBV7-9,11,ATSRSSGNTIY
TRBD1,TRBV6-5,13,ASSPGQANTGELF
.,TRBV9,12,ASSAGTFGNTIY
.,TRBV7-8,13,ASSIAGSVYNEQF
TRBD1,TRBV6-6,9,ASSQGAQAF
.,TRBV15,14,ATSRDYTFPSDTQY
.,TRBV4-2,13,ASSLGFSGANVLT
.,TRBV30,12,AWKQTLSGSEQF